A selection of T cell receptor beta chains follows, all from one sample in a study of OX40 agonist ivuxolimab in advanced cancers. TCRdb's copy holds only in-frame clones and misses some; the assay was immunoSEQ multiplex PCR. The sample holds 53,000 or so clones, 80% to 85% seen once. The source material was CD4+ or CD8+ T cells sorted from blood, sampled in a trial of the OX40 agonist ivuxolimab. These receptor sequences come from an adult with an advanced solid tumor such as melanoma, head and neck, liver or kidney cancer. CDR3s include the opening cysteine and the closing phenylalanine or tryptophan. The order of the fields is V gene, clone size, D gene, CDR3 length, J gene, CDR3 DNA, CDR3 protein. The D gene is left open where the match is weak. Size is omitted from some rows. Given values are once, few, many or a class for expanded clones.

TRBV4-1	-	-	17	TRBJ2-4	TGCGCCAGCAGCCCCCAGAAGGGGGTTGAAGCCAAAAACATTCAGTACTTC	CASSPQKGVEAKNIQYF
TRBV28	few	-	13	TRBJ1-2	TGTGCCGGCCAGAGCCAGGGCAACTATGGCTACACCTTC	CAGQSQGNYGYTF
TRBV7-9	-	TRBD2	16	TRBJ2-2	TGTGCCAGCAGCTATCCTAGCGGTTCGAACACCGGGGAGCTGTTTTTT	CASSYPSGSNTGELFF
TRBV5-4	-	TRBD2	16	TRBJ2-3	TGTGCCAGCAGTTATCCAAGCGGGGGGGGCACAGATACGCAGTATTTT	CASSYPSGGGTDTQYF
TRBV11-2	-	TRBD1	18	TRBJ2-7	TGTGCCAGCAGCTTTCTAGCCAGCGGACAGGGGGTTTTGGACGAGCAGTACTTC	CASSFLASGQGVLDEQYF
TRBV16	-	TRBD1	15	TRBJ2-7	TGTGCCAGCAGCCCATATGGACAGGGGGAGTACGAGCAGTACTTC	CASSPYGQGEYEQYF
TRBV23-1	-	-	17	TRBJ1-5	TGCGCCAGCAGTCACCGGTGGGATCGATATAGCAATCAGCCCCAGCATTTT	CASSHRWDRYSNQPQHF
TRBV6-1	-	-	14	TRBJ1-5	TGTGCCAGCAGTGAATTAAAACTTAATCAGCCCCAGCATTTT	CASSELKLNQPQHF
TRBV15	once	TRBD2	15	TRBJ2-3	TGTGCCACCAGTACCGTTGTGGGGAGGGCAGATACGCAGTATTTT	CATSTVVGRADTQYF
TRBV19	-	-	14	TRBJ1-1	TGTGCCAGTAGTCCAGGGACTCAAGGCACTGAAGCTTTCTTT	CASSPGTQGTEAFF
TRBV13	-	TRBD2	18	TRBJ2-3	TGTGCCAGCAGCACCGGACTAGCGGGAGCCTTGGCCACAGATACGCAGTATTTT	CASSTGLAGALATDTQYF
TRBV5-1	-	-	14	TRBJ2-5	TGCGCCAGCAGCTTGGTATTAGGGCAAGAGACCCAGTACTTC	CASSLVLGQETQYF
TRBV7-6	-	-	11	TRBJ1-1	TGTGCCAGCAGCGCGAACACTGAAGCTTTCTTT	CASSANTEAFF
TRBV4-3	-	TRBD1	14	TRBJ1-2	TGCGCCAGCAGCAGACAGGGGAGCCTTTATGGCTACACCTTC	CASSRQGSLYGYTF
TRBV13	-	TRBD2	16	TRBJ2-3	TGTGCCAGCAGCCCCAGGACTAGCGTGCCCACAGATACGCAGTATTTT	CASSPRTSVPTDTQYF
TRBV2	few	TRBD1	16	TRBJ2-5	TGTGCCAGCAGTGAAGCTAGGCAGGGGGCGGGAGAGACCCAGTACTTC	CASSEARQGAGETQYF
TRBV27	-	-	13	TRBJ1-5	TGTGCCAGCAGTTGGGGGGAAGGACAGCCCCAGCATTTT	CASSWGEGQPQHF
TRBV27	once	TRBD2	13	TRBJ2-1	TGTGCCAGCAGTTCCGGACTAGCCAATGAGCAGTTCTTC	CASSSGLANEQFF
TRBV10-3	-	TRBD2	13	TRBJ2-7	TGTGCCATCCTAGGACTAGCGGAACGCGAGCAGTACTTC	CAILGLAEREQYF
TRBV30	-	-	12	TRBJ1-2	TGTGCCTGGAGTTCAAAGAATAATGGCTACACCTTC	CAWSSKNNGYTF
TRBV28	-	-	11	TRBJ1-2	TGTGCCAGCAGTTTCCTAGGGGGCTACACCTTC	CASSFLGGYTF
TRBV21-1	once	-	17	TRBJ1-1	TGTGCCAGCAGCCGGGAGGGAACCCTCCATCGAAACACTGAAGCTTTCTTT	CASSREGTLHRNTEAFF
TRBV13	-	-	11	TRBJ2-5	TGTGCCAGCAGCTCCCGGGAGACCCAGTACTTC	CASSSRETQYF
TRBV19	-	-	14	TRBJ1-2	TGTGCCAGTAGTATTGCGCAGGGCAACTATGGCTACACCTTC	CASSIAQGNYGYTF
TRBV5-1	once	TRBD1	15	TRBJ2-7	TGCGCCAGCAGCTTGTACAGGGGGCTCTCATACGAGCAGTACTTC	CASSLYRGLSYEQYF
TRBV10-3	-	-	15	TRBJ2-5	TGTGCCACGTCCGTGGGCCACGCAGAACAAGAGACCCAGTACTTC	CATSVGHAEQETQYF
TRBV5-4	-	TRBD2	15	TRBJ2-1	TGTGCCAGCAGCCTGGGACTAGGTCGGTACAATGAGCAGTTCTTC	CASSLGLGRYNEQFF
TRBV6-5	-	-	15	TRBJ2-1	TGTGCCAGCAGTTACCGCGGGAACCTAGGACGCGAGCAGTTCTTC	CASSYRGNLGREQFF
TRBV4-2	-	-	15	TRBJ1-3	TGTGCCAGCAGCCAAGATCGGGTGACTGGAAACACCATATATTTT	CASSQDRVTGNTIYF